This T cell receptor (beta chain) was sequenced during a study of response to subunit inactivated influenza vaccine. One entry per CDR3 protein, called by TCRdb with MiXCR from the RT-PCR reads. The sample contains about 500,000 distinct CDR3 sequences, approximately 15% of which appear only once. The CDR3 is 14 amino acids. Germline values: CDR1 ENHRY, CDR2 SYGVKD. V lost 5 bases and J 6 bases, leaving 15 bases between the germline ends. Findings and caveats of the study: With each seasonal influenza vaccination, the authors suggested, few new T cells are recruited.

A note on this clonotype: Its antigen is as yet unknown.

The J gene is TRBJ2-3, the V gene TRBV10-3; D call uncertain. The material sequenced was CD4+ T cells sorted from PBMCs, taken less than 30 months after vaccination. The receptor's source is a man in his fifties or sixties who received an inactivated influenza vaccine. In nucleotides, the CDR3 is TGTGCCATCAGTTCCCGCCAGGATAGTGATACGCAGTATTTT. Its translation: CAISSRQDSDTQYF.